What follows describes a single T cell receptor (beta chain). This specimen belongs to a study of blood T cell repertoires in COVID-19. Overall study: Some COVID-19 samples were acute and others convalescent; all came from the United States, Italy and Spain. PBMCs, B-cell-depleted T cells, or T cells were the source of the cDNA or gDNA that made up the material.

As originally analysed: Reference gene primer amplification gave estimated nucleated cell counts. Profiled with immunoSEQ multiplex PCR; TCRdb holds only in-frame clones, not every one. The V and J calls and clone size were taken over from that table, and D and trimming were inferred from the DNA. Of 60,000 to 85,000 clones listed, 80% are singletons. The material sequenced was peripheral blood. This TCR was sampled from a human donor in a cohort sampled during active COVID-19.

This CDR3 reads CASSPLRGKETQYF. The CDR3 DNA is TGCGCCAGCAGCCCGCTCCGGGGGAAAGAGACCCAGTACTTC. The chain employs TRBV4-1 and TRBJ2-5, with a tentative D call TRBD2 (6 bases). Germline CDR1 is MGHRA and CDR2 is YSYEKL. This CDR3 comprises 14 residues. V was cut by 4 bases and J by 3 bases, with 12 bases left in between.